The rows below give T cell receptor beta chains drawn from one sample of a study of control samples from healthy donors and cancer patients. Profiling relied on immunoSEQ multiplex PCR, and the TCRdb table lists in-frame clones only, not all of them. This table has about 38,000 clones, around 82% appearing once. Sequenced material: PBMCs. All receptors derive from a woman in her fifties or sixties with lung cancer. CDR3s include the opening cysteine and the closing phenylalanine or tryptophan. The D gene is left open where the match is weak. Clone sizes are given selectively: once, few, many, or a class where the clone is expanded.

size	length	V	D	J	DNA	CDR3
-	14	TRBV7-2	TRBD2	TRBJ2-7	TGTGCCAGCAGCCCTCGGACTAGCCCCTACGAGCAGTACTTC	CASSPRTSPYEQYF
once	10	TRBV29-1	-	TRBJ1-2	TGCAGCGTTGTTCAGGAAGGCTACACCTTC	CSVVQEGYTF
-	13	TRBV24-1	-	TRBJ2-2	TGTGCCACGACCCATGGGGACACCGGGGAGCTGTTTTTT	CATTHGDTGELFF
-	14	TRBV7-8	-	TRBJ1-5	TGTGCCAGCAGCTTACAGGCCCCCAATCAGCCCCAGCATTTT	CASSLQAPNQPQHF
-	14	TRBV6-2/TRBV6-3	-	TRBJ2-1	TGTGCCAGCAGTTACTCGAGAACTAGCCATGAGCAGTTCTTC	CASSYSRTSHEQFF
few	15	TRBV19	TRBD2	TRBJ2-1	TGTGCCAGTAGTATGGGAGGGTTTTGGGGCAATGAGCAGTTCTTC	CASSMGGFWGNEQFF
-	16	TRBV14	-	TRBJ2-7	TGTGCCAGCAGCCAAGATAACGACCCCCCGTACGACGAGCAGTACTTC	CASSQDNDPPYDEQYF
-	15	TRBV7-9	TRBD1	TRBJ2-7	TGTGCCAGCAGCTCGGGACAGGGTTTAACCTACGAGCAGTACTTC	CASSSGQGLTYEQYF
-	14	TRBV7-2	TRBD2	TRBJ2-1	TGTGCCAGCAGCTTTAGCGGGGCCTACAATGAGCAGTTCTTC	CASSFSGAYNEQFF
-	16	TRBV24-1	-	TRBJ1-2	TGTGCCACCAGTGATGACTGTGGTACCTTAAACTATGGCTACACCTTC	CATSDDCGTLNYGYTF
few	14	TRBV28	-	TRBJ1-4	TGTGCCAGCAGTGGACTCGCAACTAATGAAAAACTGTTTTTT	CASSGLATNEKLFF
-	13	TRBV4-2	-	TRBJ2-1	TGTGCCAGCACCGCGGACACTTTCGATGAGCAGTTCTTC	CASTADTFDEQFF
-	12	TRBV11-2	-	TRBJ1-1	TGTGCCAGCAACAGAGGGGAGGCTGAAGCTTTCTTT	CASNRGEAEAFF
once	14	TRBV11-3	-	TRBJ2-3	TGTGCCAGCAGCTCGGGACTTCCAGGCGATACGCAGTATTTT	CASSSGLPGDTQYF
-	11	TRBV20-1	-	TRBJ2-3	TGCAGTGCTAGAGGGGGGGCCAGCCCGTATTTT	CSARGGASPYF
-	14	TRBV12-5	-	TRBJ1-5	TGTGCTAGTGGCCGCGGGGGGGGCAATCAGCCCCAGCATTTT	CASGRGGGNQPQHF
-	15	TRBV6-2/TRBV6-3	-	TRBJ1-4	TGTGCCAGCAGTTACGGCCGTGCTACTAATGAAAAACTGTTTTTT	CASSYGRATNEKLFF
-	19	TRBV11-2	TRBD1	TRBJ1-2	TGTGCCAGCAGCTTAGGCGTTCTTAGGGGGCCGACACAACACTATGGCTACACCTTC	CASSLGVLRGPTQHYGYTF
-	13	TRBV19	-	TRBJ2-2	TGTGCCAGTAGTGATGTAGACACCGGGGAGCTGTTTTTT	CASSDVDTGELFF
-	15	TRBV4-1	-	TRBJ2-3	TGCGCCAGCAACCCGACCGGGACTAGCACAGATACGCAGTATTTT	CASNPTGTSTDTQYF
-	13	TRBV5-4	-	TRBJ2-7	TGTGCCAGCAGCTTGCCCGGGCCCAACGAGCAGTACTTC	CASSLPGPNEQYF
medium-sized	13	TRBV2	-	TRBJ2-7	TGTGCCAGTGCACGGGACACCACGAGCGAGCAGTACTTC	CASARDTTSEQYF
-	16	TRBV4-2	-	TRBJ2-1	TGTGCCAGCAGCCAGCTGGCAGGGGCGGAGTACAATGAGCAGTTCTTC	CASSQLAGAEYNEQFF
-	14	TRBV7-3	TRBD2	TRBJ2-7	TGTGCCAGCAGCTCTCTAGCGGGAGGGAACGAGCAGTACTTC	CASSSLAGGNEQYF